This TCR beta chain was sequenced for a study of shared clonotypes between healthy human individuals. Germline V gives CDR1 SGDLS, CDR2 YYNGEE. The CDR3 totals 15 residues. J lost 5 bases, V lost 2 bases, and 6 bases had no gene match. The data were produced by immunoSEQ multiplex PCR, yet TCRdb's version contains in-frame clones alone and is incomplete. Of some 2,100,000 clones listed, about 94% are singletons. The TCR originated in a man aged 18 to 30 in good health. The V call is TRBV9, the J call TRBJ2-1; 8 nucleotides agree with TRBD2. Sequenced material: naive CD4+ T cells sorted from blood. Subset indicated: CD45RA+ positively selected. The CDR3 DNA reads as TGTGCCAGCAGCGTTAGCGGGAAAACGAACAATGAGCAGTTCTTC. Its translation is CASSVSGKTNNEQFF. The complete variable domain, with remaining parts taken from reference TRBV9 and TRBJ2-1, reads DSGVTQTPKHLITATGQRVTLRCSPRSGDLSVYWYQQSLDQGLQFLIQYYNGEERAKGNILERFSAQQFPDLHSELNLSSLELGDSALYFCASSVSGKTNNEQFFGPGTRLTVL.